This T cell receptor beta chain is from a study of T cells in Graves' hyperthyroidism and ophthalmopathy. Turning to the study itself: Before treatment of any kind, peripheral blood was taken at initial diagnosis. Whole-study results and caveats: Model predictions of ophthalmopathy came a median approximately 6.8 months before onset.

From RNA transcripts, TCR beta CDR3 regions were amplified. The study used the HTBI primer set for a first-round RT-PCR of the TCR CDR3. TCRdb reprocessed the multiplex PCR reads with MiXCR, giving one entry per CDR3 protein. The sample contains around 760,000 distinct CDR3 sequences, roughly a third of which appear only once. The CDR3 consists of 12 residues. Germline V lookup: CDR1 SQVTM, CDR2 ANQGSEA. Worth noting for this clonotype: Antigen: not known. A read error may produce the germline difference seen at one junction end.

The chain recombines TRBV29-1 with TRBJ1-1, with D hard to call. The sample consisted of blood. The receptor was derived from a woman aged 40 to 55 with Graves' hyperthyroidism. DNA of the CDR3: TGTGCCTGGAGTCCGGGTCGCACTGAAGCTTTCTTT. Encoded protein: CAWSPGRTEAFF.